This T cell receptor (beta chain) is from a study of blood T cell repertoires in COVID-19. Data came from immunoSEQ multiplex PCR; TCRdb stores just in-frame clones and leaves some out. The table shows fewer than 250,000 clones, with 80% to 90% occurring only once. V dropped 1 base and J dropped 0; count of bases not matched to a gene: 4. The CDR3 has 16 residues. The germline gives CDR1 SGHDT, CDR2 YYEEEE. The sample consisted of peripheral blood. The TCR was taken from a woman in her seventies with acute or convalescent COVID-19. The chain is built from TRBV5-6 and TRBJ2-3; 8 bases line up with TRBD1. The DNA for the CDR3 is TGTGCCAGCAGCTTGTCCAGGGGGCCTAGCACAGATACGCAGTATTTT. Encoded protein: CASSLSRGPSTDTQYF.